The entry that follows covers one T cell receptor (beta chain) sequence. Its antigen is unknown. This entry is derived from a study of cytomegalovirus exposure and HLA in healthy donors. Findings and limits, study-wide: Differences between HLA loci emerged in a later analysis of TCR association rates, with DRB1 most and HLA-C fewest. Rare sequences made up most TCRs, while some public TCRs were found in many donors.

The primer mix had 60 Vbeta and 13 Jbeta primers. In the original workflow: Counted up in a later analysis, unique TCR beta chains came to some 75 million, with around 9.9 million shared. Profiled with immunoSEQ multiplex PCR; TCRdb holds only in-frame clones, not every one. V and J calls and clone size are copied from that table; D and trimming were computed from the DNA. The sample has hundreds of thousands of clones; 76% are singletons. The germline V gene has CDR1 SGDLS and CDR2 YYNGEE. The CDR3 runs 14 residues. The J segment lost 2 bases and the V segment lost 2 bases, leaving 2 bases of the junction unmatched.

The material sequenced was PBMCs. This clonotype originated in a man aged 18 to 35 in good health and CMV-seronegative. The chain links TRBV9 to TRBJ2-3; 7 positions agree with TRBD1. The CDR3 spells CASSVTGTTDTQYF. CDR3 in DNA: TGTGCCAGCAGCGTGACAGGGACCACAGATACGCAGTATTTT.